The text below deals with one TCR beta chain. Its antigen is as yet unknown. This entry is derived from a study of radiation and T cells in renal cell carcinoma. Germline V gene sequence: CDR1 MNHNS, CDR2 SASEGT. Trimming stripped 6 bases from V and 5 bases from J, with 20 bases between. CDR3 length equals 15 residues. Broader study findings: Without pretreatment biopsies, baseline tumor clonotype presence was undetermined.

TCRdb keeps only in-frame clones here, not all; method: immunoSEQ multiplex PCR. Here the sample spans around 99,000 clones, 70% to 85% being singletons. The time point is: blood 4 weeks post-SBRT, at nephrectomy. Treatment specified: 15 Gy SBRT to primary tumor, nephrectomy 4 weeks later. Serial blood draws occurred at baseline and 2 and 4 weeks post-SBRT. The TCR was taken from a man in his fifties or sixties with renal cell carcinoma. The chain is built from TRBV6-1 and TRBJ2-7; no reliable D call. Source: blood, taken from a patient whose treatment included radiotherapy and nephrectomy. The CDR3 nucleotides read TGTGCCAGCAGCCCATTGTGGGGTCAGTTCGACGAGCAGTACTTC. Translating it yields CASSPLWGQFDEQYF.